The 3 T cell receptor beta chains presented below share a single source sample, sequenced in a study of blood T cell repertoires in COVID-19. TCRdb keeps only in-frame clones here, not all; method: immunoSEQ multiplex PCR. The sample shows over 400,000 clones, roughly 85% of them seen only once. Sequencing was done on a sample of peripheral blood. These receptors were collected from a human donor in a cohort sampled during active COVID-19.

V and J are TRBV5-8 and TRBJ2-3, with 9 bases that match TRBD2. The CDR3 covers 15 residues. Looked up from germline, CDR1 is SGHTS and CDR2 is YDEGEE. Unmatched junction bases numbered 7, after V lost 4 bases and J lost 4 bases. In DNA form, the CDR3 reads TGTGCCAGCAGCCCCGGACTAGCGATCCCAGATACGCAGTATTTT. This gives the protein CASSPGLAIPDTQYF.

There are a few counts of this clone. CDR3 nucleotides: TGTGCCAGCCGAAAACAGGGTGAAGCTTTCTTT. Translating it yields CASRKQGEAFF. The V gene is TRBV2, the J gene TRBJ1-1; possible D gene TRBD1, 6 bases. The V end was cut by 8 bases, the J end by 7 bases, with 11 bases between. Germline V lookup: CDR1 SNHLY, CDR2 FYNNEI. The CDR3 totals 11 residues.

In this sample, this clone turned up a few times. Here the CDR3 DNA reads TGTGCTAGTGGTTTAGCCGCCTTGACTAGCGGGCGGTCCAATGAGCAGTTCTTC. Its translation is CASGLAALTSGRSNEQFF. The rearrangement joins TRBV12-5 to TRBJ2-1; 10 nucleotides agree with TRBD2. V lost 3 bases, J lost 6 bases, and 14 bases stayed unmatched. Germline V gives CDR1 LGHNT, CDR2 FRNRAP. This CDR3 has 18 amino acids.